Listed here are 22 T cell receptor beta chains from one sample, sequenced in a study of blood T cell repertoires in COVID-19. Assay: immunoSEQ multiplex PCR; the TCRdb copy retains only in-frame clones and omits some. The data contain about 130,000 clones, over 80% of them seen just once; the ten biggest clones take up around 11%. Source material: peripheral blood. The receptors originated from a man between 60 and 75 years old with acute or convalescent COVID-19.

V is TRBV24-1 and J is TRBJ2-1; D is ambiguous. The V and J ends lost 3 bases and 4 bases respectively, with 6 bases between them. Germline CDR1 and CDR2: KGHDR and SFDVKD. This CDR3 spans 13 amino acids. CDR3 DNA sequence: TGTGCCACCAGTGATACAGTTTACAATGAGCAGTTCTTC. It is translated as CATSDTVYNEQFF.

This chain uses TRBV19 with TRBJ1-5; 9 nucleotides match TRBD1. CDR3 length: 16 residues. The germline V gene encodes CDR1 LNHDA and CDR2 SQIVND (reference sequence). V gave up 6 bases and J gave up 7 bases; unmatched junction bases: 13. Here the CDR3 DNA reads TGTGCCAGTAGCACCTCCCGGGACAGGGTGGGGCAGCCCCAGCATTTT. This sequence encodes CASSTSRDRVGQPQHF.

This chain uses TRBV7-2 with TRBJ2-7; TRBD2 matches 7 bases. Germline V CDR1 and CDR2: SGHTA, FQGNSA. The CDR3 totals 15 residues. With 2 bases clipped from V and 3 bases from J, the junction kept 7 bases outside the gene matches. The CDR3 nucleotides are TGTGCCAGCAGCTTACAAGGAGGGACTATCTACGAGCAGTACTTC. This gives the protein CASSLQGGTIYEQYF.

This chain uses TRBV28 with TRBJ1-1; D ambiguous. V gave up 6 bases and J gave up 2 bases, with 7 bases separating them. This CDR3 is built from 12 residues. Germline CDR1 and CDR2: MDHEN and SYDVKM. The CDR3 DNA follows: TGTGCCAGCAGATCAGTAAACACTGAAGCTTTCTTT. Its protein product is CASRSVNTEAFF.

V and J are TRBV24-1 and TRBJ1-1; D remains unclear. The CDR3 sequence is 12 residues long. Germline V gives CDR1 KGHDR, CDR2 SFDVKD. Trimming shortened V by 1 base and J by 11 bases, and 10 bases separated the two germline ends. The CDR3: CATSDLVGVAFF. In DNA, the CDR3 is TGTGCCACCAGTGATTTAGTGGGAGTGGCTTTCTTT.

The V gene is TRBV2, the J gene TRBJ2-7, with D possibly being TRBD2 (5 bases). V shed 6 bases and J shed 6 bases, with 18 bases lying between them. CDR1 and CDR2 from the germline V gene are SNHLY and FYNNEI. This CDR3 contains 14 residues. The CDR3 sequence: CASSPSSARGEQYF. The CDR3 region has the DNA TGTGCCAGCAGCCCCTCGTCGGCTCGGGGCGAGCAGTACTTC. Combining the CDR3 with reference TRBV2 and TRBJ2-7 gives the whole variable domain EPEVTQTPSHQVTQMGQEVILRCVPISNHLYFYWYRQILGQKVEFLVSFYNNEISEKSEIFDDQFSVERPDGSNFTLKIRSTKLEDSAMYFCASSPSSARGEQYFGPGTRLTVT.

This chain connects TRBV18 to TRBJ2-4; 9 bases agree with TRBD1. Germline V gives CDR1 KGHSH, CDR2 LQKENI. The ends lost 0 bases at V and 8 bases at J; junction bases unmatched: 5. The CDR3 sequence is 15 residues long. The CDR3 DNA reads TGTGCCAGCTCACCACCATCACAGGGGGCGTACATTCAGTACTTC. This codes for CASSPPSQGAYIQYF.

A note on this clone: Other DNA sequences in the same sample also yield this CDR3. V is TRBV9 and J is TRBJ1-3; D perhaps matches TRBD1 (5 bases). CDR3 size: 14 residues. The germline V gene has CDR1 SGDLS and CDR2 YYNGEE. Trimming cost V 4 bases and J 3 bases, with 11 bases left between them. CDR3 amino acids: CASSPRGSGNTIYF. In nucleotides, the CDR3 is TGTGCCAGCAGCCCCCGGGGGAGTGGAAACACCATATATTTT.

The chain couples TRBV5-1 to TRBJ2-3; no clear D gene. The germline gives CDR1 SGHRS, CDR2 YFSETQ. The CDR3 loop spans 14 amino acids. The germline V and J ends were trimmed by 4 bases and 4 bases, with 13 bases remaining between them. The CDR3 DNA sequence: TGCGCCAGCAGCCCCACGGTTCTCGCAGATACGCAGTATTTT. It yields the protein CASSPTVLADTQYF.

The V call is TRBV9, the J call TRBJ1-1; unclear D gene. CDR1 and CDR2 from the germline V gene are SGDLS and YYNGEE. V lost 3 bases, J lost 0 bases, and 6 bases lay in between. The CDR3 spans 13 residues. The chain's CDR3 is CASSGRLNTEAFF. Here the CDR3 DNA reads TGTGCCAGCAGCGGCAGGTTGAACACTGAAGCTTTCTTT.

The chain uses TRBV7-9 and TRBJ2-7; 12 bases map to TRBD1. The CDR3 is made up of 16 amino acids. Unmatched junction bases numbered 8, after V lost 5 bases and J lost 3 bases. Germline CDR1 is SEHNR and CDR2 is FQNEAQ (reference sequence). Here the CDR3 reads CASSTGTGGAFYEQYF. The CDR3 nucleotides are TGTGCCAGCAGCACCGGGACAGGGGGCGCGTTCTACGAGCAGTACTTC.

The CDR3 bases are TGTGCCAGCAGCTCCTTCCAGGGGGGCGGTGAAGCTTTCTTT. Protein: CASSSFQGGGEAFF. The chain has TRBV5-5 and TRBJ1-1, with 7 bases matching TRBD1. CDR1 is SGHKS and CDR2 is YYEKEE in the germline V gene (reference sequence). This CDR3 contains 14 residues. V gave up 3 bases and J gave up 7 bases; unmatched junction bases: 9.

In nucleotides, the CDR3 is TGTGCCAGCTCACCACCGGGGTGGGAGCCGAGTGGCTACACCTTC. This codes for CASSPPGWEPSGYTF. The J gene is TRBJ1-2, the V gene TRBV18, with D hard to call. Germline V gene data show CDR1 as KGHSH and CDR2 as LQKENI. The V end lost 0 bases, the J end lost 7 bases, and 15 bases lay between the germline ends. The CDR3 loop spans 15 amino acids.

The genes are TRBV28 and TRBJ2-7; D may be TRBD1 (6 bases). Germline values: CDR1 MDHEN, CDR2 SYDVKM. This CDR3 comprises 14 residues. V was trimmed by 6 bases and J by 5 bases, leaving 17 bases between them. CDR3 loop: CASRATGRIDEQYF. The CDR3 DNA sequence: TGTGCCAGCAGAGCGACAGGAAGAATAGACGAGCAGTACTTC.

For the CDR3, the DNA is TGCAGCGTTTCCTTAGCGAGCATTCAGTACTTC. It translates to CSVSLASIQYF. The genes are TRBV29-1 and TRBJ2-4; maybe TRBD2 (5 bases). The length of the CDR3 is 11 residues. V shed 5 bases and J shed 9 bases, with 11 bases lying between them. Looked up from germline, CDR1 is SQVTM and CDR2 is ANQGSEA. Using reference TRBV29-1 and TRBJ2-4 for the parts outside the CDR3, the full variable domain is SAVISQKPSRDICQRGTSLTIQCQVDSQVTMMFWYRQQPGQSLTLIATANQGSEATYESGFVIDKFPISRPNLTFSTLTVSNMSPEDSSIYLCSVSLASIQYFGAGTRLSVL.

V gene TRBV28 combines with J gene TRBJ1-1; tentative D call: TRBD1 (5 bases). V was trimmed by 6 bases and J by 4 bases, leaving 15 bases between them. CDR3 size: 14 residues. Germline values: CDR1 MDHEN, CDR2 SYDVKM. CDR3 DNA: TGTGCCAGCAGGTTGGTCAGGGCAGGCACTGAAGCTTTCTTT. It is translated as CASRLVRAGTEAFF.

The V gene is TRBV5-1, the J gene TRBJ2-7; no firm D call. The CDR3 has 12 amino acids. Germline V gene sequence: CDR1 SGHRS, CDR2 YFSETQ. Trimming removed 4 bases at V and 7 bases at J, with 12 bases between. The CDR3 sequence is CASSPGSREQYF. CDR3 sequence (DNA): TGCGCCAGCAGCCCCGGGTCTCGGGAGCAGTACTTC.

Concerning this clone: In the same sample, other DNA sequences code for this CDR3. The gene calls are TRBV27 and TRBJ1-3, with unresolved D. This CDR3 spans 13 amino acids. Trimming took off 3 bases at V and 0 bases at J, with 3 bases between the two ends. Germline-derived CDR1 and CDR2 are MNHEY and SMNVEV (reference sequence). In DNA, the CDR3 is TGTGCCAGCAGTTTGGCCTCTGGAAACACCATATATTTT. Translating gives CASSLASGNTIYF.

V is TRBV7-6 and J is TRBJ2-1, with 7 bases matching TRBD2. Germline V gene data show CDR1 as SGHVS and CDR2 as FNYEAQ. V dropped 9 bases and J dropped 5; count of bases not matched to a gene: 10. This CDR3 contains 14 residues. The CDR3 spells CASRASGNNNEQFF. The CDR3 coding sequence is TGTGCCAGTCGGGCTAGCGGAAACAACAATGAGCAGTTCTTC.

The chain couples TRBV11-3 to TRBJ2-1; 8 bases fit TRBD1. Losses at the gene ends were 4 bases for V and 5 bases for J; bases not matched to a gene: 7. From germline, CDR1 is SGHNT and CDR2 YENEEA. The CDR3 covers 15 residues. CDR3 sequence reads: CASSSGGLGDNEQFF. The CDR3, as DNA: TGTGCCAGCAGCTCAGGGGGCCTTGGGGACAATGAGCAGTTCTTC.

The chain is built from TRBV18 and TRBJ2-7, with D possibly matching TRBD2 (6 bases). The CDR3 is made up of 14 amino acids. Germline CDR1 KGHSH, CDR2 LQKENI. Trimming took off 4 bases at V and 4 bases at J, with 14 bases between the two ends. CDR3 protein: CASSRGLETYEQYF. The CDR3 region has the DNA TGTGCCAGCTCACGGGGACTCGAAACTTACGAGCAGTACTTC.

The CDR3 nucleotides read TGTGCCAGCAGTGACTCTAGCGGCTACAATGAGCAGTTCTTC. Its translation is CASSDSSGYNEQFF. The V gene is TRBV6-4, the J gene TRBJ2-1; TRBD2 is a possible D gene (6 bases). V lost 0 bases to trimming and J lost 3 bases, with 6 bases between them. This CDR3 is built from 14 residues. The germline V gene has CDR1 MRHNA and CDR2 SNTAGT.